This note documents a single T cell receptor beta chain sequence. As originally analysed: Estimation of nucleated cell counts relied on the amplification of reference gene primers. Clones were sequenced by immunoSEQ multiplex PCR, and TCRdb holds only the in-frame ones, with some missing. The DNA gave D and trimming, while V, J and clone size come from that table. The data show 50,000 to 70,000 clones, with around 90% seen just once and 9.1% held by the top ten. The CDR3 has 18 amino acids. The V and J ends lost 4 bases and 5 bases respectively, with 21 bases between them. Germline assignment: CDR1 MNHNS and CDR2 SASEGT. The record originates from a study of blood T cell repertoires in COVID-19. About the study: COVID-19 samples from acute and convalescent phases originated in the United States, Italy and Spain. T cells, B-cell-depleted T cells, or PBMCs supplied cDNA or gDNA.

This sequence joins TRBV6-1 and TRBJ1-6, with a tentative D call TRBD1 (5 bases). The receptor was derived from a woman over 75 with active COVID-19. Sample: peripheral blood. CDR3 DNA sequence: TGTGCCAGCAGTGCCCCGGCAGGGTGGAGTTCAGATAATTCACCCCTCCACTTT. The encoded protein is CASSAPAGWSSDNSPLHF.